This T cell receptor beta chain is drawn from a study of cytomegalovirus exposure and HLA in healthy donors. PCR was performed using 60 Vbeta and 13 Jbeta primers. Per the authors' pipeline: The count from a later analysis was some 81 million unique TCR beta chains, some 10 million of them shared. TCRdb's table, derived via immunoSEQ multiplex PCR, lists solely in-frame clones and lacks some. D and trimming were read from the DNA, whereas the V and J calls and clone size are those reported in that table. The table lists about 78,000 clones, more than 65% of them singletons, with 11% in the top ten. CDR1 and CDR2 (germline): SNHLY, FYNNEI. The CDR3 loop spans 15 amino acids. V was clipped by 5 bases and J by 5 bases, with 13 bases between them.

Sequencing was carried out using PBMCs. The TCR was taken from a woman in her forties in good health and CMV-seropositive. V and J are TRBV2 and TRBJ1-6, with D possibly TRBD1 on 5 matching bases. The CDR3 DNA reads as TGTGCCAGCAGTATTCGACAGCTTAATAATTCACCCCTCCACTTT. Translating gives CASSIRQLNNSPLHF.